These T cell receptor beta chains were read from a single sample in a study of T cell repertoires in cytomegalovirus infection. From the reads, TCRdb called clonotypes with MiXCR, one entry per CDR3 protein. Of 150,000 to 200,000 distinct CDR3 sequences listed, around 14% are singletons. The specimen was PBMCs. These receptors were taken from a human donor in good health (CMV status not recorded). Some clones in this sample may be carry-over from other donors' samples. CDR3s include the opening cysteine and the closing phenylalanine or tryptophan. Fields, in order: CDR3 protein, CDR3 DNA, D gene, V gene, J gene, clone size. A D gene is named only where the DNA matches it firmly. Clone size appears in some rows only: once, few, many, or a class for an expanded clone.

cdr3_aa: CASSLRLQGKGTEAFF
cdr3_nt: TGTGCCAGCAGCTTAAGATTACAGGGGAAGGGGACTGAAGCTTTCTTT
d_call: TRBD1
v_call: TRBV7-9
j_call: TRBJ1-1
clone_size: NA

cdr3_aa: CASSTRLTQGPQHF
cdr3_nt: TGTGCCAGCAGCACCCGACTGACGCAGGGGCCCCAGCATTTT
d_call: NA
v_call: TRBV7-2
j_call: TRBJ1-5
clone_size: many

cdr3_aa: CASSPPGGSPSETQYF
cdr3_nt: TGTGCCAGCAGTCCTCCGGGGGGTAGCCCCTCCGAGACCCAGTACTTC
d_call: TRBD2
v_call: TRBV28
j_call: TRBJ2-5
clone_size: NA

cdr3_aa: CASSERTGDTGELFF
cdr3_nt: TGTGCCAGCAGTGAAAGGACAGGGGACACCGGGGAGCTGTTTTTT
d_call: TRBD1
v_call: TRBV2
j_call: TRBJ2-2
clone_size: few

cdr3_aa: CASSSPLEEQFF
cdr3_nt: TGTGCCAGCAGCTCCCCGTTGGAAGAGCAGTTCTTC
d_call: NA
v_call: TRBV5-4
j_call: TRBJ2-1
clone_size: NA

cdr3_aa: CASSLRGIGAKEQYF
cdr3_nt: TGTGCCAGCAGCTTACGGGGGATCGGGGCAAAAGAGCAGTACTTC
d_call: NA
v_call: TRBV7-8
j_call: TRBJ2-7
clone_size: many

cdr3_aa: CASSQAAGNTIYF
cdr3_nt: TGCGCCAGCAGCCAAGCTGCTGGAAACACCATATATTTT
d_call: NA
v_call: TRBV4-1
j_call: TRBJ1-3
clone_size: many

cdr3_aa: CTSSPDRGLYTEAFF
cdr3_nt: TGTACCAGCAGCCCGGACAGGGGACTATACACTGAAGCTTTCTTT
d_call: TRBD1
v_call: TRBV7-8
j_call: TRBJ1-1
clone_size: NA

cdr3_aa: CASSLGDRGSTDTQYF
cdr3_nt: TGTGCCAGCAGCTTAGGGGACAGGGGTAGCACAGATACGCAGTATTTT
d_call: TRBD1
v_call: TRBV7-9
j_call: TRBJ2-3
clone_size: many

cdr3_aa: CSVEVRPNTEAFF
cdr3_nt: TGCAGCGTTGAAGTACGGCCGAACACTGAAGCTTTCTTT
d_call: NA
v_call: TRBV29-1
j_call: TRBJ1-1
clone_size: once

cdr3_aa: CASSYGGANTEAFF
cdr3_nt: TGTGCCAGCAGTTACGGGGGAGCGAACACTGAAGCTTTCTTT
d_call: NA
v_call: TRBV6-5
j_call: TRBJ1-1
clone_size: few

cdr3_aa: CSGREFTDTQYF
cdr3_nt: TGCAGCGGACGAGAATTCACAGATACGCAGTATTTT
d_call: NA
v_call: TRBV29-1
j_call: TRBJ2-3
clone_size: NA

cdr3_aa: CSVGTDTQYF
cdr3_nt: TGCAGCGTTGGCACAGATACGCAGTATTTT
d_call: NA
v_call: TRBV29-1
j_call: TRBJ2-3
clone_size: many

cdr3_aa: CSAMGQERSQPQHF
cdr3_nt: TGCAGTGCGATGGGACAGGAACGGTCTCAGCCCCAGCATTTT
d_call: TRBD1
v_call: TRBV20-1
j_call: TRBJ1-5
clone_size: NA

cdr3_aa: CASSTRGPGQPQHF
cdr3_nt: TGTGCCAGCAGTACCAGGGGGCCCGGTCAGCCCCAGCATTTT
d_call: TRBD1
v_call: TRBV28
j_call: TRBJ1-5
clone_size: few

cdr3_aa: CASSRVGGGLDTQYF
cdr3_nt: TGCGCCAGCAGCCGAGTAGGAGGGGGCTTAGATACGCAGTATTTT
d_call: NA
v_call: TRBV5-1
j_call: TRBJ2-3
clone_size: NA

cdr3_aa: CAIASPGLAGRVGEETQYF
cdr3_nt: TGTGCCATCGCTAGCCCGGGACTAGCGGGAAGGGTCGGCGAGGAGACCCAGTACTTC
d_call: TRBD2
v_call: TRBV10-3
j_call: TRBJ2-5
clone_size: many

cdr3_aa: CASRRIAGVKANEQFF
cdr3_nt: TGTGCCAGCAGGAGGATAGCGGGGGTTAAGGCTAATGAGCAGTTCTTC
d_call: TRBD2
v_call: TRBV2
j_call: TRBJ2-1
clone_size: few

cdr3_aa: CASSYREFSGDEQYF
cdr3_nt: TGTGCCAGCAGTTACCGGGAATTCAGCGGAGACGAGCAGTACTTC
d_call: NA
v_call: TRBV6-2/TRBV6-3
j_call: TRBJ2-7
clone_size: few